These 11 T cell receptor beta chains originate from one sample sequenced in a study of blood T cells in healthy people across ages. It was with a sample-barcoded 5' primer and a J-beta primer mix that a second PCR of about 7 to 12 cycles was run. TCRdb processed the 5' RACE reads anew with MiXCR; each CDR3 protein has one entry. This table holds about 970,000 distinct CDR3 sequences, roughly half found once. The sample consisted of blood. These TCRs come from an older woman in good health.

This clonotype was found a few times. The chain carries TRBV20-1 and TRBJ1-5, with D uncertain. The CDR3 loop spans 16 amino acids. Trimming took 0 bases from V and 0 from J, leaving 12 bases between them. In germline, CDR1 is DFQATT, CDR2 SNEGSKA (reference sequence). As DNA, the CDR3 is TGCAGTGCTAGAGATCAGGCCGGTCGTAGCAATCAGCCCCAGCATTTT. Encoded protein: CSARDQAGRSNQPQHF.

The gene calls are TRBV5-4 and TRBJ2-2; D may be TRBD1 (5 bases). The CDR3 runs 15 residues. From germline, CDR1 is SGHNT and CDR2 YYREEE (reference sequence). With 4 bases removed from V and 2 bases from J, the gap between germline ends came to 12 bases. The CDR3 protein is CASSITGSNTGELFF. DNA for the CDR3: TGTGCCAGCAGCATCACAGGTTCAAACACCGGGGAGCTGTTTTTT.

The V and J genes are TRBV6-2 or TRBV6-3 and TRBJ2-7; either TRBD1 or TRBD2 may supply D (5 bases each). The length of the CDR3 is 14 residues. CDR1 and CDR2 (germline): MNHEY, SVGEGT. V was trimmed by 10 bases and J by 4 bases, leaving 20 bases between them. CDR3 sequence reads: CAISWGPNDYEQYF. CDR3 coding DNA: TGTGCCATATCATGGGGACCGAACGATTACGAGCAGTACTTC.

The chain has TRBV27 and TRBJ2-7; 8 bases fit TRBD1. The CDR3 is 14 residues long. V trimming: 5 bases; J trimming: 1 base; junction bases outside the gene matches: 4. The germline V gene has CDR1 MNHEY and CDR2 SMNVEV (reference sequence). CDR3 nucleotide sequence: TGTGCCAGCAGTATTAACAGGGGGTCCTACGAGCAGTACTTC. It specifies CASSINRGSYEQYF.

V usage is TRBV28 and J usage is TRBJ2-6; possible D gene TRBD1, 5 bases. V dropped 3 bases and J dropped 0 bases, with 15 bases sitting between them. Germline CDR1 and CDR2: MDHEN and SYDVKM. This CDR3 region has 18 residues. CDR3 sequence reads: CASSLGLRFSSGANVLTF. CDR3 nucleotides: TGTGCCAGCAGTTTGGGGCTGCGATTTTCCTCTGGGGCCAACGTCCTGACTTTC.

Only a few counts were recorded for this clonotype. The chain carries TRBV25-1 and TRBJ2-7, with D hard to call. The CDR3 extends over 13 amino acids. Germline values: CDR1 MGHDK, CDR2 SYGVNS. V was trimmed by 2 bases and J by 1 base, leaving 6 bases between them. CDR3 sequence (DNA): TGTGCCAGCAGTGAAAGACAATCCTACGAGCAGTACTTC. This codes for CASSERQSYEQYF.

The V and J genes are TRBV6-2 or TRBV6-3 and TRBJ1-2; D possibly corresponds to TRBD1 (5 bases). V was clipped by 6 bases and J by 5 bases, with 16 bases between them. The CDR3 covers 14 residues. CDR1 is MNHEY and CDR2 is SVGEGT in the germline V gene. For the CDR3, the DNA is TGTGCCAGCAGGGGGGGGACGGCCGTATATGGCTACACCTTC. Translation gives CASRGGTAVYGYTF.

The chain has TRBV27 and TRBJ2-7, with TRBD1 as a possible D gene (6 bases). The CDR3 sequence is 14 residues long. V lost 4 bases to trimming and J lost 4 bases, with 14 bases between them. CDR1 and CDR2 from the germline V gene are MNHEY and SMNVEV (reference sequence). The CDR3 region has the DNA TGTGCCAGCAGTTATAGGACAGCGAAATACGAGCAGTACTTC. Amino acid sequence: CASSYRTAKYEQYF.

The V call is TRBV20-1, the J call TRBJ2-1; 9 nucleotides line up with TRBD2. This CDR3 spans 16 amino acids. Losses at the gene ends were 1 base for V and 7 bases for J; bases not matched to a gene: 11. Germline V gene lookup returns CDR1 DFQATT and CDR2 SNEGSKA (reference sequence). The CDR3 DNA reads TGCAGTGCTAGAGTCCCTCGGGCGGGAGGGCGGAATGAGCAGTTCTTC. It encodes CSARVPRAGGRNEQFF.

The chain links TRBV27 to TRBJ2-7, with unresolved D. Trimming cost V 3 bases and J 2 bases, with 11 bases left between them. CDR1 and CDR2 (germline): MNHEY, SMNVEV (reference sequence). This CDR3 is built from 14 residues. The CDR3 coding sequence is TGTGCCAGCAGTTTCGCCCACCGGACCTACGAGCAGTACTTC. Encoded protein: CASSFAHRTYEQYF.

This clonotype has just a few counts. The J gene is TRBJ2-3, the V gene TRBV2; 7 bases agree with TRBD1. After removal of 6 bases from V and 1 base from J, the junction contained 4 bases not matched to a gene. The CDR3 length is 14 residues. Germline values: CDR1 SNHLY, CDR2 FYNNEI. The CDR3 protein is CASSWDSRTDTQYF. CDR3 sequence (DNA): TGTGCCAGCAGCTGGGACAGCCGCACAGATACGCAGTATTTT.